These T cell receptor beta chains were read from a single sample in a study of cytomegalovirus exposure and HLA in healthy donors. Sequenced by immunoSEQ multiplex PCR; TCRdb stores in-frame clones only, minus some. This sample has roughly 150,000 clones, with roughly 10% found just once. The sample was PBMCs. The receptors shown here come from a man aged 45-65 years in good health and CMV-seronegative. The CDR3 runs from the conserved cysteine through the conserved F or W. The order of the fields is V gene, J gene, D gene, clone size, CDR3 protein, CDR3 DNA. A D gene is named only where the DNA matches it firmly. Rows give clone size only sometimes, using once, few, many, or a class for an expanded clone.

TRBV6-6,TRBJ2-2,-,few,CASSYGRVTGELFF,TGTGCCAGCAGTTATGGCAGGGTCACCGGGGAGCTGTTTTTT
TRBV9,TRBJ1-1,-,few,CASSVGMATEAFF,TGTGCCAGCAGCGTAGGAATGGCCACTGAAGCTTTCTTT
TRBV29-1,TRBJ2-3,-,-,CSVGGQGQRIRDTQYF,TGCAGCGTTGGAGGGCAGGGACAACGAATAAGGGATACGCAGTATTTT
TRBV4-1,TRBJ1-2,-,-,CASSQAGSANYGYTF,TGCGCCAGCAGCCAAGCGGGGTCAGCTAACTATGGCTACACCTTC
TRBV7-6,TRBJ2-5,TRBD2,-,CASSPQAGVRETQYF,TGTGCCAGCAGCCCCCAGGCGGGGGTGCGTGAGACCCAGTACTTC
TRBV25-1,TRBJ2-1,-,-,CASSDSPSPYNEQFF,TGTGCCAGCAGTGATAGTCCCTCGCCTTACAATGAGCAGTTCTTC
TRBV6-5,TRBJ1-1,-,few,CASSYSRTAEAFF,TGTGCCAGCAGTTACTCGAGGACAGCTGAAGCTTTCTTT
TRBV7-3,TRBJ2-7,TRBD1,-,CASSQDRGDEQYF,TGTGCCAGCAGCCAAGACAGGGGGGACGAGCAGTACTTC
TRBV9,TRBJ2-7,TRBD1,-,CASSASGDRVRDEQYF,TGTGCCAGCAGCGCAAGCGGGGACAGGGTAAGAGACGAGCAGTACTTC
TRBV7-7,TRBJ2-1,-,few,CASGRNYNEQFF,TGTGCCAGCGGGAGGAATTACAATGAGCAGTTCTTC
TRBV28,TRBJ1-2,-,-,CASSSLGSAYGYTF,TGTGCCAGCAGTTCGCTCGGGTCCGCCTATGGCTACACCTTC
TRBV7-7,TRBJ2-1,TRBD1,few,CASSPRTGGYNEQFF,TGTGCCAGCAGCCCCCGGACAGGGGGCTACAATGAGCAGTTCTTC
TRBV28,TRBJ2-4,TRBD1,few,CASSSRTGGSENIQYF,TGTGCCAGCAGTTCAAGGACAGGGGGCTCCGAAAACATTCAGTACTTC
TRBV6-5,TRBJ1-1,TRBD1,-,CASNLNRGREAFF,TGTGCCAGCAACCTTAACAGGGGGCGCGAAGCTTTCTTT
TRBV6-5,TRBJ1-6,-,few,CASSRKTGYNSPLHF,TGTGCCAGCAGTCGGAAGACGGGGTATAATTCACCCCTCCACTTT
TRBV9,TRBJ2-1,-,few,CASSVEEGGTVSYNEQFF,TGTGCCAGCAGCGTAGAGGAAGGGGGGACAGTCTCCTACAATGAGCAGTTCTTC
TRBV19,TRBJ2-7,-,few,CASSILGGMTDEQYF,TGTGCCAGTAGTATCCTCGGCGGGATGACCGACGAGCAGTACTTC
TRBV2,TRBJ2-5,-,-,CASKDGGETQYF,TGTGCCAGCAAGGACGGGGGAGAGACCCAGTACTTC
TRBV29-1,TRBJ2-7,-,-,CSVEEVYEQYF,TGCAGCGTTGAAGAGGTCTACGAGCAGTACTTC
TRBV25-1,TRBJ2-1,-,-,CASSRNNEQFF,TGTGCCAGCTCCAGAAACAATGAGCAGTTCTTC
TRBV28,TRBJ2-7,-,few,CASSSRYEQYF,TGTGCCAGCAGTAGCAGGTACGAGCAGTACTTC
TRBV25-1,TRBJ1-4,TRBD1,few,CASSELGTGAEKLFF,TGTGCCAGCAGTGAACTAGGGACAGGGGCTGAAAAACTGTTTTTT
TRBV6-5,TRBJ1-1,TRBD1,few,CASSLRTGLAFF,TGTGCCAGCAGCCTTAGGACAGGGCTGGCTTTCTTT
TRBV29-1,TRBJ2-1,-,many,CSVDPQGPINEQFF,TGCAGCGTTGATCCGCAGGGTCCTATCAATGAGCAGTTCTTC
TRBV21-1,TRBJ2-1,-,-,CASSKMGGEISSYNEQFF,TGTGCCAGCAGCAAAATGGGTGGGGAGATCAGCTCCTACAATGAGCAGTTCTTC
TRBV5-4,TRBJ2-1,TRBD2,few,CASSPTGTSGLLGNEQFF,TGTGCCAGCAGCCCCACCGGGACTAGCGGGCTTTTAGGCAATGAGCAGTTCTTC
TRBV25-1,TRBJ2-7,-,-,CASSELGSPNEQYF,TGTGCCAGCAGTGAATTGGGGAGCCCAAACGAGCAGTACTTC
TRBV9,TRBJ2-3,-,many,CASSVTGQITDTQYF,TGTGCCAGCAGCGTGACAGGACAAATCACAGATACGCAGTATTTT
TRBV5-1,TRBJ1-1,TRBD1,-,CASSSVLTGRKDTEAFF,TGCGCCAGCAGCTCGGTCCTGACAGGGCGGAAGGACACTGAAGCTTTCTTT
TRBV27,TRBJ2-7,-,few,CASSLFQSAYEQYF,TGTGCCAGCAGTTTGTTTCAGAGCGCCTACGAGCAGTACTTC
TRBV29-1,TRBJ1-1,TRBD1,-,CSVWTGRTEAFF,TGCAGCGTTTGGACAGGACGCACTGAAGCTTTCTTT
TRBV28,TRBJ1-1,-,few,CASRKGPQGFHTEAFF,TGTGCCAGCAGAAAGGGGCCGCAGGGTTTTCACACTGAAGCTTTCTTT
TRBV2,TRBJ1-1,-,few,CASSAGRRTEAFF,TGTGCCAGCAGTGCGGGAAGGCGGACTGAAGCTTTCTTT
TRBV2,TRBJ2-7,TRBD1,few,CASLGDRSYEQYF,TGTGCCAGCTTAGGGGACAGATCCTACGAGCAGTACTTC
TRBV2,TRBJ2-1,TRBD2,-,CASGGGVPNEQFF,TGTGCCAGTGGGGGGGGAGTACCCAATGAGCAGTTCTTC
TRBV9,TRBJ1-4,-,-,CASSGSGLTNEKLFF,TGTGCCAGCAGCGGCTCGGGACTGACTAATGAAAAACTGTTTTTT
TRBV28,TRBJ2-7,TRBD1,-,CATQGENYEQYF,TGTGCCACACAGGGGGAAAACTACGAGCAGTACTTC
TRBV25-1,TRBJ2-1,TRBD1,-,CASSEGAPGTGSYNEQFF,TGTGCCAGCAGTGAAGGAGCCCCCGGGACAGGTTCCTACAATGAGCAGTTCTTC
TRBV12-5,TRBJ1-2,TRBD1,once,CASGLVLIPRTGGRDYGYTF,TGTGCTAGTGGTTTGGTCCTTATCCCCAGGACAGGGGGCCGGGACTATGGCTACACCTTC
TRBV11-3,TRBJ2-5,-,-,CASSLGAQETQYF,TGTGCCAGCAGCTTAGGGGCACAAGAGACCCAGTACTTC
TRBV5-1,TRBJ2-1,TRBD2,few,CASSFNAGGRNEQFF,TGCGCCAGCAGCTTCAATGCGGGGGGGCGTAATGAGCAGTTCTTC
TRBV19,TRBJ2-7,TRBD2,-,CASSITSANSYEQYF,TGTGCCAGTAGTATAACTAGCGCGAACTCCTACGAGCAGTACTTC
TRBV5-1,TRBJ2-5,-,few,CASSLVGGLGETQYF,TGCGCCAGCAGCTTGGTCGGGGGTTTAGGGGAGACCCAGTACTTC
TRBV2,TRBJ1-4,-,few,CATTDNEKLFF,TGTGCCACGACAGATAATGAAAAACTGTTTTTT
TRBV6-5,TRBJ1-1,-,-,CASSYSREVGAFF,TGTGCCAGCAGTTACTCCCGAGAGGTGGGAGCTTTCTTT
TRBV30,TRBJ2-1,TRBD1,-,CAWSVDRVNEQFF,TGTGCCTGGAGTGTCGACAGGGTCAATGAGCAGTTCTTC
TRBV29-1,TRBJ1-5,-,few,CSVGENQPQHF,TGCAGCGTAGGGGAAAATCAGCCCCAGCATTTT
TRBV2,TRBJ2-7,-,few,CASSEPEAYEQYF,TGTGCCAGCAGTGAGCCCGAGGCGTACGAGCAGTACTTC
TRBV6-1,TRBJ1-1,-,few,CASNLGLAGTEAFF,TGTGCCAGCAATTTAGGCTTGGCGGGCACTGAAGCTTTCTTT
TRBV9,TRBJ2-1,TRBD2,-,CASSPLSGSEINEQFF,TGTGCCAGCAGCCCCCTTAGCGGGAGCGAGATAAATGAGCAGTTCTTC
TRBV19,TRBJ1-5,-,-,CASSSRQDNQPQHF,TGTGCCAGTAGTAGTAGACAGGACAATCAGCCCCAGCATTTT
TRBV6-1,TRBJ2-7,-,few,CASSEGLGGAGYEQYF,TGTGCCAGCAGTGAAGGGTTGGGGGGAGCGGGCTACGAGCAGTACTTC
TRBV18,TRBJ1-5,TRBD1,few,CASSATGGKQPQHF,TGTGCCAGCTCGGCGACAGGGGGCAAGCAGCCCCAGCATTTT
TRBV27,TRBJ2-1,-,-,CASSLFGVNEQFF,TGTGCCAGCAGTTTATTCGGGGTGAATGAGCAGTTCTTC